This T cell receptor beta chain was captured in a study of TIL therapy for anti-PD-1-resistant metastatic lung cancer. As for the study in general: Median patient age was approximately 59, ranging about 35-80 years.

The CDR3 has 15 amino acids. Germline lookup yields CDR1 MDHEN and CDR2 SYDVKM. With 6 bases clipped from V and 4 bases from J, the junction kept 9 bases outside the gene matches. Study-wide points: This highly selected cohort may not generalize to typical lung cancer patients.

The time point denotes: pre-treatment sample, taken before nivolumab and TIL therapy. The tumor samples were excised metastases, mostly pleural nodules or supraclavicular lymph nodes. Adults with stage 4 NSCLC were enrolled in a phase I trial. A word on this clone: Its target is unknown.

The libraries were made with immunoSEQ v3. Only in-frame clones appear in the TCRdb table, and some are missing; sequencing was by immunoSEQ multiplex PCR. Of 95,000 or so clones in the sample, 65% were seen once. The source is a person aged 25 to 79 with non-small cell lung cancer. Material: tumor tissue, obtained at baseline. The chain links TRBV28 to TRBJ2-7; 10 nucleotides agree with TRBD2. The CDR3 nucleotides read TGTGCCAGCAGGACAAAACTAGCGGGAACTTACGAGCAGTACTTC. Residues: CASRTKLAGTYEQYF. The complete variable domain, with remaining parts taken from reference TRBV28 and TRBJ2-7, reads DVKVTQSSRYLVKRTGEKVFLECVQDMDHENMFWYRQDPGLGLRLIYFSYDVKMKEKGDIPEGYSVSREKKERFSLILESASTNQTSMYLCASRTKLAGTYEQYFGPGTRLTVT.